This T cell receptor beta chain originates from a study of beta chain features in type 1 diabetes (dated by TCRdb to 2016 to 2018). Looking at the study overall: No differences in mean age, gender distribution, total cell number or subset yield were found between patients and healthy donors. A total of roughly 100 million sorted cells were examined across all samples, and RNA yield correlated strongly with the number of cells per subset. Regulatory and stem cell-like memory subsets were obtained from only 8 patients and roughly 8 healthy donors, while naive and central memory subsets were obtained from all 30 or so donors. The study compared TCRB repertoires of sorted circulating CD4+ T cell subsets between recently diagnosed type 1 diabetes patients and matched healthy donors. Broad study findings and their caveats: Shorter templates might be favored by PCR, yet because patient and control samples were amplified and corrected together, any such skew would affect both groups equally. Only small numbers of individuals were included in the HLA sub-analyses, which left unresolved whether HLA type had any influence on TCRB rearrangement. Type 1 diabetes patients showed a moderate but significant shortening of TCRB CDR3 length in all four CD4+ subsets. Fewer insertions and more nucleotide deletions at VDJ recombination sites were observed in patients with type 1 diabetes, implying thymic rearrangement abnormalities. Because cDNA rather than genomic DNA was sequenced, highly expressing activated cells could have been over-represented, although no difference in activation and CD3 levels was found between groups. Naive, central memory and regulatory TCRB repertoires appeared to be more alike among patients than among healthy donors.

Each donor gave one peripheral blood draw, about 110 mL on average, collected into heparinised tubes. Naive, central memory, regulatory and stem cell-like memory CD4+ T cells were sorted on a BD FACSAria II using a panel including CD45RO, CCR7, CD25, CD127, CD95 and CD27. All sorted populations exceeded 95% purity. PBMCs were isolated right away by Lymphoprep density gradient centrifugation and were stained directly, without culture. So that batch effects would be minimized, each experiment stained and sorted samples in pairs, pairing one healthy donor with one patient. There are 11 amino acids in the CDR3, from cysteine to phenylalanine inclusive. Kept here is only the CDR3 DNA, which spans 33 bases and is read in frame from base 1. CDR1 and CDR2 (GTSNPN, SVGIG) derive from the germline V gene (reference sequence). V is cut back by 8 bases and J by 2 bases, with 3 bases in the junction unmatched.

In regard to this clone: Its antigen specificity is not known. Base-call qualities are not available, and no considerably larger clone is one nucleotide away.

The entire isolated RNA was reverse transcribed using the High Capacity cDNA Reverse Transcription Kit, and thus expressed TCRB transcripts were sequenced. Deep immunoSEQ sequencing was performed on naive, central memory and regulatory T cell samples, with an average of approximately 4 million total reads per sample. Sorted cells were lysed in RLT buffer, and RNA was extracted using DNase-treated RNeasy Micro or Mini kits according to cell number. Each cell subset was processed separately to prevent cross-contamination, with patient and healthy donor samples processed together. The immunoSEQ multiplex PCR was used to amplify TCRB sequences from cDNA, yielding 87-bp fragments that span the CDR3 region. Amplicons were sequenced on the Illumina HiSeq platform. Concerning the study's data processing: Synthetic template baselines were used to correct PCR bias computationally, reads within Hamming distance 2 were collapsed, and singletons that could not be merged were discarded. By aligning reads against IMGT, V, D and J genes, CDR3 length, and insertions or deletions at six rearrangement sites were assigned. Within each subset, clonotype counts were normalized to sorted cell number, and only after that were true diversity and Gini coefficients computed with the tcR R package. The overlap coefficient, calculated on TCRB nucleotide sequences, was used to measure repertoire sharing. As a proxy for the pre-selection repertoire, out-of-frame TCRB sequences from naive cells were analyzed. TCRdb obtained this table from immuneACCESS and retained in-frame rearrangements with V and J assigned. These tables miss some clones; where compared with another copy, unresolved V genes account for less than half of the shortfall, and the remainder is unexplained. D and trimming were read from the DNA, whereas the V and J calls and clone size are those reported in that table. The sample profile shows about 710,000 clones; over 13% of them were found once. The ten largest clones add up to 0.03% to 0.04% of the sample.

Sequencing was performed on naive CD4+ T cells from blood. This sample's cell subset or site label indicates: true naive CD4+ T cells. The V and J genes are TRBV30 and TRBJ2-7, with 7 bases matching TRBD1. This clonotype originated in a young man with type 1 diabetes. In nucleotides, the sequence is TGTGCCCGTCAGGGGGCCTACGAGCAGTACTTC. This gives the protein CARQGAYEQYF.